Only one count was recorded for the clone carrying this T cell receptor (beta chain). The length of the CDR3 is 12 residues. CDR1 is GTSNPN, CDR2 SVGIG, per germline (reference sequence). The junction had 3 bases not matched to a gene; V was cut back by 7 bases and J by 4 bases. Assay: immunoSEQ multiplex PCR; the TCRdb copy retains only in-frame clones and omits some. The sample includes fewer than 130,000 clones, over 75% of them seen just once. This record belongs to a study of control samples from healthy donors and cancer patients. The V and J genes are TRBV30 and TRBJ1-5, with 8 bases matching TRBD1. Specimen: PBMCs. The TCR sequence derives from a woman between 55 and 75 years old with lung cancer. The CDR3 DNA sequence: TGTGCCTCGAGACAGGGGAATCAGCCCCAGCATTTT. Its protein is CASRQGNQPQHF.